Below are 15 T cell receptor beta chains sequenced from a single sample in a study of T cells after yellow fever vaccination. TCRdb analysed the 5' RACE reads with MiXCR anew, one entry per CDR3 protein. This sample has about 580,000 distinct CDR3 sequences, with around a sixth found just once. Specimen: PBMCs, collected roughly 5 days after the first yellow fever vaccination. These TCRs come from a young man who received the YFV17D yellow fever vaccine.

This clonotype appeared a few times. The chain combines TRBV5-1 with TRBJ2-7; 9 bases match TRBD1. The CDR3 has 15 residues. CDR1 is SGHRS and CDR2 is YFSETQ in the germline V gene. Trimming cost V 4 bases and J 3 bases; bases outside gene matches: 8. The CDR3 spells CASSPEGDRVYEQYF. Written as DNA, the CDR3 is TGCGCCAGCAGCCCGGAAGGGGACAGGGTCTACGAGCAGTACTTC.

The V gene is TRBV20-1, the J gene TRBJ2-5; TRBD2 agrees at 7 bases. The CDR3 runs 14 residues. Losses at the gene ends were 5 bases for V and 4 bases for J; bases not matched to a gene: 10. The germline V gene has CDR1 DFQATT and CDR2 SNEGSKA (reference sequence). For the CDR3, the DNA is TGCAGTGCTCACGCTGGGGGGGAGGGAGAGACCCAGTACTTC. It codes for CSAHAGGEGETQYF.

This clonotype was counted a few times. The V and J genes are TRBV7-2 and TRBJ1-6; D gene ambiguous. Germline CDR1 and CDR2: SGHTA and FQGNSA. This CDR3 has 14 residues. The ends were cut back, 1 base at V and 12 bases at J, with 13 bases in the middle. The chain's CDR3 is CASSLVQVSQPLHF. Here the CDR3 DNA reads TGTGCCAGCAGCTTAGTGCAGGTCTCCCAACCCCTCCACTTT.

This clonotype appeared a few times. At one boundary the junction diverges from the germline segment, which might be a read error. The chain has TRBV5-1 and TRBJ2-7; D is unresolved. Per germline, CDR1 SGHRS and CDR2 YFSETQ. CDR3 size: 14 residues. CDR3 sequence reads: CASSLGAGSSEQYF. CDR3 sequence (DNA): TGCGCCAGCAGCTTGGGAGCAGGTTCCTCCGAGCAGTACTTC.

This chain joins TRBV20-1 and TRBJ2-1; 8 bases line up with TRBD2. The CDR3 is made up of 12 amino acids. After removal of 0 bases from V and 14 bases from J, the junction contained 6 bases not matched to a gene. Germline V lookup: CDR1 DFQATT, CDR2 SNEGSKA (reference sequence). CDR3 amino acids: CSARDGVGGEFF. DNA of the CDR3: TGCAGTGCTAGAGATGGAGTCGGGGGGGAGTTCTTC.

The chain combines TRBV4-2 with TRBJ1-2; D not resolved. The germline gives CDR1 LGHNA, CDR2 YNFKEQ. The germline V and J ends were trimmed by 3 bases and 3 bases, with 20 bases remaining between them. The CDR3 contains 17 residues. The CDR3 region has the DNA TGTGCCAGCAGCCACCCGCTCCGGGCCGAAAAGGACTATGGCTACACCTTC. It translates to CASSHPLRAEKDYGYTF.

This clonotype has a handful of counts. The CDR3 nucleotides read TGTGCCAGCAGCCGGGACAGGGAAGGCGAGCAGTACTTC. Protein sequence: CASSRDREGEQYF. The chain couples TRBV5-4 to TRBJ2-7; 9 bases fit TRBD1. CDR1 is SGHNT, CDR2 YYREEE, per germline (reference sequence). CDR3 size: 13 residues. The ends lost 4 bases at V and 6 bases at J; junction bases unmatched: 5.

This clonotype was observed at least ten times. This sequence joins TRBV7-2 and TRBJ2-5; 11 bases are shared with TRBD2. This CDR3 spans 17 amino acids. V lost 6 bases, J lost 5 bases, and 14 bases stayed unmatched. Germline V gene data show CDR1 as SGHTA and CDR2 as FQGNSA. The CDR3 nucleotides read TGTGCCAGCAGACGGGGAGAGGTTAGCGGGGGGGCGGAGACCCAGTACTTC. Protein: CASRRGEVSGGAETQYF.

This clonotype was seen a handful of times. This sequence joins TRBV19 and TRBJ2-1; weak D call: TRBD2 (6 bases). Deletions cut 7 bases from V and 9 bases from J, with 19 bases between. There are 14 residues in the CDR3. Germline V gene sequence: CDR1 LNHDA, CDR2 SQIVND (reference sequence). Here the CDR3 DNA reads TGTGCCAGTAAGTATGGCGGGACCTTCGGTGAGCAGTTCTTC. This gives the protein CASKYGGTFGEQFF.

This clonotype was seen ten or more times. This chain uses TRBV20-1 with TRBJ1-1; TRBD1 agrees at 9 bases. Germline V CDR1 and CDR2: DFQATT, SNEGSKA (reference sequence). The CDR3 is 13 residues long. V trimming: 5 bases; J trimming: 5 bases; junction bases outside the gene matches: 6. The CDR3, as DNA: TGCAGTGCTGTCCGGGACAGGGTGACTGAAGCTTTCTTT. It yields the protein CSAVRDRVTEAFF.

This chain connects TRBV23-1 to TRBJ1-4; D is undetermined. TRBV23-1 is designated an ORF whose function remains uncertain. Deletions cut 3 bases from V and 4 bases from J, with 12 bases between. This CDR3 comprises 15 residues. Here the CDR3 DNA reads TGCGCCAGCAGTCAGTCGGGTAGCATTAATGAAAAACTGTTTTTT. Residues: CASSQSGSINEKLFF.

This sequence joins TRBV5-6 and TRBJ1-2; D uncertain. CDR3 length: 14 residues. Looked up from germline, CDR1 is SGHDT and CDR2 is YYEEEE. Trimming pared 0 bases from V and 0 bases from J, leaving 6 bases between. CDR3 sequence reads: CASSLGGSNYGYTF. CDR3 nucleotide sequence: TGTGCCAGCAGCTTGGGAGGTTCTAACTATGGCTACACCTTC.

This sequence joins TRBV5-1 and TRBJ1-1, with D perhaps TRBD1 (5 bases). V gave up 5 bases and J gave up 0 bases, with 14 bases separating them. CDR1 and CDR2 from the germline V gene are SGHRS and YFSETQ. The CDR3 has 15 amino acids. The CDR3 loop is CASSQETAVNTEAFF. The CDR3 DNA reads TGCGCCAGCAGTCAAGAGACAGCAGTGAACACTGAAGCTTTCTTT.

The gene calls are TRBV7-2 and TRBJ2-3, with 7 nucleotides matching TRBD1. Per the germline V gene, CDR1 is SGHTA and CDR2 is FQGNSA. The CDR3 is made up of 14 amino acids. Trimming took 8 bases from V and 0 from J; bases not matched to a gene: 5. CDR3 protein: CASGRDRSTDTQYF. In DNA, the CDR3 is TGTGCCAGCGGTAGGGACAGAAGCACAGATACGCAGTATTTT.

This chain joins TRBV6-5 and TRBJ1-3; D unresolved. Between the trimmed V and J ends, which lost 0 bases and 1 base, there was a span of 7 bases. The CDR3 has 15 amino acids. Germline-derived CDR1 and CDR2 are MNHEY and SVGAGI. CDR3 protein: CASSYSAHSGNTIYF. The CDR3 nucleotides read TGTGCCAGCAGTTACTCTGCGCATTCTGGAAACACCATATATTTT.